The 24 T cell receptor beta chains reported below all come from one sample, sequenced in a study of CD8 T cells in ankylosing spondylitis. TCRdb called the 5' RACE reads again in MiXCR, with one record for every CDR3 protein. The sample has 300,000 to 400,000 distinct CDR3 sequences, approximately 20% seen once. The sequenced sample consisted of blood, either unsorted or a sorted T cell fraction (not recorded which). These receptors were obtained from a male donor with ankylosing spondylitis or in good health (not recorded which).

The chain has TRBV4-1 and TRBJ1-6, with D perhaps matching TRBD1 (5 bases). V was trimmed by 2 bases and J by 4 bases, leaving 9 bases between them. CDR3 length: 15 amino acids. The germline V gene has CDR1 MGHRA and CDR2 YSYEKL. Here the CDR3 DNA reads TGCGCCAGCAGCCAAAGCAGGGTTTATAATTCACCCCTCCACTTT. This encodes CASSQSRVYNSPLHF.

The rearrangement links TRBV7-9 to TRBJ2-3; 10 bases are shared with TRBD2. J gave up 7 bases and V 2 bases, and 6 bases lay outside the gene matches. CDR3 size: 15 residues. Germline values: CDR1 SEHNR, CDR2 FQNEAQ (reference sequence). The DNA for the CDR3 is TGTGCCAGCAGCTTACTCCTAGCGGGGGTACATACGCAGTATTTT. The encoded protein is CASSLLLAGVHTQYF.

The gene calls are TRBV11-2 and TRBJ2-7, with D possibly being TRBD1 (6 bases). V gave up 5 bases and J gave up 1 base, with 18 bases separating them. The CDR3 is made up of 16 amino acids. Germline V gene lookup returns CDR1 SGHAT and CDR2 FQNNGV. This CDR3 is CASSPRGQSRSYEQYF. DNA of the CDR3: TGTGCCAGCAGCCCACGTGGACAGTCTAGATCCTACGAGCAGTACTTC.

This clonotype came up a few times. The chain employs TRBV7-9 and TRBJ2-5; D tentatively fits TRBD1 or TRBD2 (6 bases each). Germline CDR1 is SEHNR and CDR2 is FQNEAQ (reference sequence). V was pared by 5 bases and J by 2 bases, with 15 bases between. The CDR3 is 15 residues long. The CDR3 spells CASSKEGDPQETQYF. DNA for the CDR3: TGTGCCAGCAGCAAGGAGGGGGACCCACAAGAGACCCAGTACTTC.

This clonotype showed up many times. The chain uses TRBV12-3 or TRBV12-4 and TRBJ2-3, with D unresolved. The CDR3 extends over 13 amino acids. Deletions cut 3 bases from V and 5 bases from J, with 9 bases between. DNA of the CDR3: TGTGCCAGCAGTTTTGTGGGAAGAGATACGCAGTATTTT. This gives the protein CASSFVGRDTQYF.

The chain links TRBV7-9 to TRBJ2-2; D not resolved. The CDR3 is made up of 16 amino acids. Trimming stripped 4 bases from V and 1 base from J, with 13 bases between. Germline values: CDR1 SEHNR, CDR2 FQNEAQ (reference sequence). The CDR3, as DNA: TGTGCCAGCAGCTCCCAAGGGCAGCTGAACACCGGGGAGCTGTTTTTT. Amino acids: CASSSQGQLNTGELFF.

Here the CDR3 DNA reads TGTGCCAGCAGTACCGTCAGCTGGGCCTACAATGAGCAGTTCTTC. Encoded protein: CASSTVSWAYNEQFF. The rearrangement joins TRBV12-3 or TRBV12-4 to TRBJ2-1; D ambiguous. This CDR3 region has 15 residues. Between the trimmed V and J ends, which lost 5 bases and 2 bases, there was a span of 13 bases.

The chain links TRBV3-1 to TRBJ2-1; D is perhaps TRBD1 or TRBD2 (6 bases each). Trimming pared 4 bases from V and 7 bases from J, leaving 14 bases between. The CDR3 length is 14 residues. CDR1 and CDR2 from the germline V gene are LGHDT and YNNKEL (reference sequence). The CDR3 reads CASSPVRGVNEQFF. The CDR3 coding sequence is TGTGCCAGCAGCCCCGTGAGGGGGGTGAATGAGCAGTTCTTC.

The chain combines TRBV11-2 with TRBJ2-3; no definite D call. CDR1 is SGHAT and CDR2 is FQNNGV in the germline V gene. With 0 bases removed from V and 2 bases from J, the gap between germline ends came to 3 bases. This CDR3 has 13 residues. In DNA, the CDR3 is TGTGCCAGCAGCTTAGAGTTCACAGATACGCAGTATTTT. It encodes CASSLEFTDTQYF.

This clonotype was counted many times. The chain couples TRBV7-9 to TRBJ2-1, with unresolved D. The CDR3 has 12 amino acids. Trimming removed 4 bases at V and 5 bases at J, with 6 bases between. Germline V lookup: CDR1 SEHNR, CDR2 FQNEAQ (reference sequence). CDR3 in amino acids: CASSSGNNEQFF. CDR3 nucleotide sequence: TGTGCCAGCAGCTCTGGGAACAATGAGCAGTTCTTC. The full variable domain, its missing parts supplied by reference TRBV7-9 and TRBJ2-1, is DTGVSQNPRHKITKRGQNVTFRCDPISEHNRLYWYRQTLGQGPEFLTYFQNEAQLEKSRLLSDRFSAERPKGSFSTLEIQRTEQGDSAMYLCASSSGNNEQFFGPGTRLTVL.

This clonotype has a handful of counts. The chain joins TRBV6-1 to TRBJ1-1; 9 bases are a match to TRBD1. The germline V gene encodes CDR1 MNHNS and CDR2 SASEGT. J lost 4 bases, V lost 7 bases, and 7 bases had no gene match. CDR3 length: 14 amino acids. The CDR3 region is CASTRQGEGTEAFF. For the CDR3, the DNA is TGTGCCAGCACCAGACAGGGGGAGGGCACTGAAGCTTTCTTT.

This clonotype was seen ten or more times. The CDR3 sequence is CASSPRGLAGETQYF. In nucleotides, the CDR3 is TGTGCCAGCAGCCCGAGGGGACTAGCAGGGGAGACCCAGTACTTC. This chain joins TRBV5-5 and TRBJ2-5; 9 bases map to TRBD2. V dropped 4 bases and J dropped 5; count of bases not matched to a gene: 9. Per the germline V gene, CDR1 is SGHKS and CDR2 is YYEKEE (reference sequence). This CDR3 spans 15 amino acids. The full variable domain, its missing parts supplied by reference TRBV5-5 and TRBJ2-5, is DAGVTQSPTHLIKTRGQQVTLRCSPISGHKSVSWYQQVLGQGPQFIFQYYEKEERGRGNFPDRFSARQFPNYSSELNVNALLLGDSALYLCASSPRGLAGETQYFGPGTRLLVL.

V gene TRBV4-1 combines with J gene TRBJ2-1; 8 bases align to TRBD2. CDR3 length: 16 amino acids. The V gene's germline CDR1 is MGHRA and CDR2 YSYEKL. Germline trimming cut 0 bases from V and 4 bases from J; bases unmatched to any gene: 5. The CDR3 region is CASSQDREGTYNEQFF. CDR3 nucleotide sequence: TGCGCCAGCAGCCAAGATCGGGAGGGCACATACAATGAGCAGTTCTTC.

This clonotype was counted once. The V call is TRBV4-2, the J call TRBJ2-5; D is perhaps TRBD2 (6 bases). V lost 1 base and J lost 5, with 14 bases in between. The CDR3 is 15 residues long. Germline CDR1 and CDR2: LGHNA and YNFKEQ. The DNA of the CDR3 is TGTGCCAGCAGCCAAGTGCGGGATCTGAGGGAGACCCAGTACTTC. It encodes CASSQVRDLRETQYF.

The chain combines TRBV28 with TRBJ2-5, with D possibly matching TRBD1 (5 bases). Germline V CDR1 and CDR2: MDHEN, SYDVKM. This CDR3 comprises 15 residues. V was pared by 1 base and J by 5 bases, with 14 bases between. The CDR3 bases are TGTGCCAGCAGTTTATTTGGGGCTACAAGGGAGACCCAGTACTTC. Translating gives CASSLFGATRETQYF. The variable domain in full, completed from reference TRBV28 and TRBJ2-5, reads DVKVTQSSRYLVKRTGEKVFLECVQDMDHENMFWYRQDPGLGLRLIYFSYDVKMKEKGDIPEGYSVSREKKERFSLILESASTNQTSMYLCASSLFGATRETQYFGPGTRLLVL.

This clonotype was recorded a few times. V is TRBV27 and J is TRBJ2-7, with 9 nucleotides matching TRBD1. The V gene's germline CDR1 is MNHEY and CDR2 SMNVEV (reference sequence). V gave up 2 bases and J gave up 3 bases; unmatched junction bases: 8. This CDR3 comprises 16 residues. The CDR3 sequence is CASSLPGQGSHYEQYF. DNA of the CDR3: TGTGCCAGCAGTTTACCTGGACAGGGGAGCCACTACGAGCAGTACTTC.

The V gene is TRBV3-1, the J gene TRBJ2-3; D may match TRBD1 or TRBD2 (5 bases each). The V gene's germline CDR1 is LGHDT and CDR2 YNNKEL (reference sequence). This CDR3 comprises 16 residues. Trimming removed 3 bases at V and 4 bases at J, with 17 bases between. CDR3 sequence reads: CASSQVSEGPADTQYF. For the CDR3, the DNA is TGTGCCAGCAGCCAGGTTTCCGAGGGGCCCGCAGATACGCAGTATTTT.

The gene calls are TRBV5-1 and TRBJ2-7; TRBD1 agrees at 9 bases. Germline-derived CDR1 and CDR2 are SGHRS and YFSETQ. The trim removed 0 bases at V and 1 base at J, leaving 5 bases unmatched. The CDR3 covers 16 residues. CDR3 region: CASSLVQGARSYEQYF. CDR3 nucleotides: TGCGCCAGCAGCTTGGTACAGGGGGCACGATCCTACGAGCAGTACTTC.

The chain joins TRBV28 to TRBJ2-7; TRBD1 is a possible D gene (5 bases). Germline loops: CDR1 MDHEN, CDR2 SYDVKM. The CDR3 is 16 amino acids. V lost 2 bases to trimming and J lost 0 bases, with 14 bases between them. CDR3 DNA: TGTGCCAGCAGTTTACCGACAGTTGGATTCTCCTACGAGCAGTACTTC. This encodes CASSLPTVGFSYEQYF.

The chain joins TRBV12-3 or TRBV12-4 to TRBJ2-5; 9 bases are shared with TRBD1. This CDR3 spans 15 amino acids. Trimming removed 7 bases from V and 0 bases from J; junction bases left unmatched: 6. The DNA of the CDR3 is TGTGCCAGCACGGGGACAGGGCCCCACCAAGAGACCCAGTACTTC. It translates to CASTGTGPHQETQYF.

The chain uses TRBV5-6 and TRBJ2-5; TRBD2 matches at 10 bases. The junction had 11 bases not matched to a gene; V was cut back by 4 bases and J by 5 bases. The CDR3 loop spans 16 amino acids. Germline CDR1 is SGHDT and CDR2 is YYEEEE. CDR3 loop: CASSVLAGASGETQYF. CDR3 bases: TGTGCCAGCAGCGTTCTAGCGGGGGCCTCCGGGGAGACCCAGTACTTC.

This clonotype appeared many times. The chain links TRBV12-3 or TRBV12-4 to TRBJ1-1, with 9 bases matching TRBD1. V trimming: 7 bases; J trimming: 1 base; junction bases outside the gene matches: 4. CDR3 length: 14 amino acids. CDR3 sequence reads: CASTGQGKNTEAFF. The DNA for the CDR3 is TGTGCCAGCACAGGACAGGGGAAGAACACTGAAGCTTTCTTT.

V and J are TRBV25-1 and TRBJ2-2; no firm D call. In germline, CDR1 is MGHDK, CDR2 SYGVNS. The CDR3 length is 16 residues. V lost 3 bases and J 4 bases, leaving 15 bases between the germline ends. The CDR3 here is CASSEFGTVGTGELFF. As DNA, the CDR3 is TGTGCCAGCAGTGAGTTTGGAACAGTGGGCACCGGGGAGCTGTTTTTT.

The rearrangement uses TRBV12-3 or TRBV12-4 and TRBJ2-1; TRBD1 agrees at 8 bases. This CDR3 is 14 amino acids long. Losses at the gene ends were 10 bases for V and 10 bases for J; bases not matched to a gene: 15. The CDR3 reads CANLRTGTSGEQFF. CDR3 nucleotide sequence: TGTGCCAACCTCCGGACAGGGACGTCGGGGGAGCAGTTCTTC.